This T cell receptor (beta chain) derives from a study of blood T cell repertoires in COVID-19. The repertoire was sequenced with immunoSEQ multiplex PCR; TCRdb's copy has only in-frame clones and lacks some. Of 55,000 to 75,000 clones listed, about three quarters are singletons. Trimming took off 5 bases at V and 5 bases at J, with 10 bases between the two ends. Germline assignment: CDR1 SEHNR and CDR2 FQNEAQ (reference sequence). The CDR3 is 13 amino acids. This clone was observed at least ten times. The chain recombines TRBV7-9 with TRBJ1-5, with a tentative D call TRBD1 (6 bases). Sequencing was done on a sample of peripheral blood. The source is a man aged 80 or over with acute or convalescent COVID-19. The DNA for the CDR3 is TGTGCCAGCAGCCAGGGGCAGCATCAGCCCCAGCATTTT. It yields the protein CASSQGQHQPQHF.